These T cell receptor beta chains were read from a single sample in a study of blood T cell repertoires in COVID-19. The repertoire was sequenced with immunoSEQ multiplex PCR; TCRdb's copy has only in-frame clones and lacks some. The sample holds around 140,000 clones, approximately 80% seen once. What was sequenced was peripheral blood. Receptors were obtained from an elderly woman with active or convalescent COVID-19. CDR3s include the opening cysteine and the closing phenylalanine or tryptophan. The D gene is left open where the match is weak. Rows may omit the clone size; those that give it use once, few, many or a size class.

clone_size j_call v_call cdr3_length d_call cdr3_aa cdr3_nt
- TRBJ1-2 TRBV6-2/TRBV6-3 14 - CASSRLSANYGYTF TGTGCCAGCAGTCGCCTTTCAGCTAACTATGGCTACACCTTC
- TRBJ1-5 TRBV4-2 13 - CASSQGGNQPQHF TGTGCCAGCAGCCAAGGCGGCAATCAGCCCCAGCATTTT
- TRBJ1-2 TRBV2 15 - CASSEARVGSAGYTF TGTGCCAGCAGTGAAGCGCGGGTAGGGTCGGCTGGCTACACCTTC
- TRBJ1-1 TRBV2 14 TRBD1 CASTRQGGFTEAFF TGTGCCAGCACACGACAGGGAGGATTCACTGAAGCTTTCTTT
- TRBJ2-3 TRBV6-1 15 - CASSELGASTDTQYF TGTGCCAGCAGTGAATTAGGGGCCAGCACAGATACGCAGTATTTT
- TRBJ1-5 TRBV19 14 - CASSISMWSQPQHF TGTGCCAGTAGTATCTCCATGTGGAGTCAGCCCCAGCATTTT
- TRBJ2-1 TRBV27 17 TRBD1 CASTKYPGTGSYNEQFF TGTGCCAGCACTAAATACCCCGGGACAGGCTCCTACAATGAGCAGTTCTTC
- TRBJ2-2 TRBV2 14 TRBD2 CASSGTRNTGELFF TGTGCCAGCAGCGGGACTAGGAACACCGGGGAGCTGTTTTTT
- TRBJ1-1 TRBV28 15 TRBD1 CASSPTGPLDTEAFF TGTGCCAGCAGTCCGACAGGGCCTTTGGACACTGAAGCTTTCTTT
- TRBJ2-1 TRBV10-1 16 TRBD2 CASSDSGRGAYNEQFF TGCGCCAGCAGTGACTCGGGGCGGGGGGCTTACAATGAGCAGTTCTTC
- TRBJ2-1 TRBV28 15 TRBD2 CASSPTAGGRNEQFF TGTGCCAGCAGTCCGACTGCGGGGGGCAGGAATGAGCAGTTCTTC
- TRBJ2-7 TRBV12-5 14 - CASGLDGVPYEQYF TGTGCTAGTGGTTTGGACGGAGTACCCTACGAGCAGTACTTC
- TRBJ2-3 TRBV10-1 13 - CASSALRTDTQYF TGCGCCAGCAGTGCACTACGCACAGATACGCAGTATTTT
- TRBJ1-6 TRBV4-2 19 - CASSQDSQGSYAYNSPLHF TGTGCCAGCAGCCAAGATTCGCAGGGCTCGTATGCGTATAATTCACCCCTCCACTTT
- TRBJ2-7 TRBV13 18 TRBD2 CASSSRTSGGAKSYEQYF TGTGCCAGCAGCTCACGCACTAGCGGGGGGGCTAAAAGCTACGAGCAGTACTTC
once TRBJ1-5 TRBV10-3 15 - CAIRQTESSNQPQHF TGTGCCATCAGACAGACAGAAAGTAGCAATCAGCCCCAGCATTTT
- TRBJ1-1 TRBV30 13 - CAWSYLLNTEAFF TGTGCCTGGAGCTACCTACTGAACACTGAAGCTTTCTTT
- TRBJ1-2 TRBV6-1 17 TRBD1 CASSAGTGGHIYYGYTF TGTGCCAGCAGTGCCGGGACAGGGGGTCACATATACTATGGCTACACCTTC
once TRBJ1-2 TRBV29-1 13 TRBD1 CSVGTGVNYGYTF TGCAGCGTGGGGACAGGGGTAAACTATGGCTACACCTTC
- TRBJ2-2 TRBV5-6 18 - CASSLDIGARSNAGELFF TGTGCCAGCAGCTTGGATATAGGGGCGCGGTCAAACGCCGGGGAGCTGTTTTTT
- TRBJ2-7 TRBV9 15 - CASSVGQGKRYEQYF TGTGCCAGCAGCGTAGGTCAGGGAAAGCGCTACGAGCAGTACTTC
- TRBJ1-3 TRBV5-1 14 - CASADSGAGNTIYF TGCGCCAGCGCCGACAGTGGCGCGGGAAACACCATATATTTT
few TRBJ2-7 TRBV5-1 14 TRBD1 CASSLGQGAYEQYF TGCGCCAGCAGCTTGGGACAGGGGGCCTACGAGCAGTACTTC
- TRBJ2-3 TRBV5-1 17 TRBD1 CASSFPNLTGNTDTQYF TGCGCCAGCAGCTTTCCGAATCTGACAGGGAACACAGATACGCAGTATTTT
- TRBJ2-5 TRBV7-2 16 TRBD2 CASSLDGSGDQETQYF TGTGCCAGCAGCTTAGATGGTAGCGGGGACCAAGAGACCCAGTACTTC
- TRBJ2-5 TRBV10-2 15 - CASSEAGLGAETQYF TGCGCCAGCAGTGAGGCGGGACTTGGGGCTGAGACCCAGTACTTC
- TRBJ1-2 TRBV2 13 TRBD1 CASIVDRVYGYTF TGTGCCAGCATAGTGGACAGGGTTTATGGCTACACCTTC
- TRBJ1-2 TRBV12-3/TRBV12-4 13 TRBD1 CASSRNRDRAYTF TGTGCCAGCAGTCGAAACCGGGACAGGGCCTACACCTTC
- TRBJ1-2 TRBV15 15 - CATQPGGTLNYGYTF TGTGCCACCCAACCGGGGGGGACGCTCAACTATGGCTACACCTTC
- TRBJ1-1 TRBV6-5 14 - CASSYSIQAPEAFF TGTGCCAGCAGTTACTCAATTCAGGCCCCTGAAGCTTTCTTT
- TRBJ2-3 TRBV18 17 TRBD2 CASSPPTSGGAWDTQYF TGTGCCAGCTCACCACCGACTAGCGGGGGGGCCTGGGATACGCAGTATTTT
- TRBJ2-7 TRBV7-3 16 TRBD2 CASSLNPSGGGGEQYF TGTGCCAGCAGCCTCAACCCTAGCGGGGGGGGTGGTGAGCAGTACTTC
few TRBJ1-2 TRBV5-1 13 - CASSLGTREGYTF TGCGCCAGCAGCTTGGGAACGCGTGAGGGCTACACCTTC
- TRBJ1-5 TRBV28 14 TRBD1 CASSFPTGFQPQHF TGTGCCAGCAGTTTCCCGACAGGGTTCCAGCCCCAGCATTTT
- TRBJ2-7 TRBV12-3/TRBV12-4 12 - CASRLGSYEQYF TGTGCCAGCAGGCTAGGCTCCTACGAGCAGTACTTC
- TRBJ2-3 TRBV5-1 20 TRBD2 CASSPLRTSGLFTSTDTQYF TGCGCCAGCAGCCCACTGCGGACTAGCGGTTTATTTACTAGCACAGATACGCAGTATTTT
once TRBJ1-1 TRBV19 15 - CASSISVSGNTEAFF TGTGCCAGTAGTATATCCGTCTCGGGAAACACTGAAGCTTTCTTT
- TRBJ1-1 TRBV6-2/TRBV6-3 18 TRBD1 CASSYSSGTGGFRTEAFF TGTGCCAGCAGTTACTCTTCCGGGACAGGGGGCTTTCGCACTGAAGCTTTCTTT
- TRBJ2-7 TRBV5-4 14 - CASSLGTISYEQYF TGTGCCAGCAGCTTGGGAACAATATCCTACGAGCAGTACTTC
- TRBJ1-1 TRBV19 16 - CASSTPFAGGGTEAFF TGTGCCAGTAGTACCCCTTTTGCGGGGGGAGGCACTGAAGCTTTCTTT
- TRBJ1-5 TRBV7-9 16 TRBD1 CASSSIYDRGNQPQHF TGTGCCAGCAGCTCGATTTACGACAGGGGAAATCAGCCCCAGCATTTT
- TRBJ2-3 TRBV4-1 15 - CASSEGASERDTQYF TGCGCCAGCAGCGAAGGGGCTAGCGAACGAGATACGCAGTATTTT
- TRBJ1-2 TRBV13 16 TRBD1 CASSTTGQGAVYGYTF TGTGCCAGCAGCACGACAGGACAGGGGGCGGTCTATGGCTACACCTTC
few TRBJ1-2 TRBV18 14 TRBD1 CASSPGQDGYGYTF TGTGCCAGCTCACCAGGACAGGATGGCTATGGCTACACCTTC
- TRBJ2-5 TRBV19 14 - CASSKGGLQETQYF TGTGCCAGTAGTAAGGGAGGACTTCAAGAGACCCAGTACTTC
- TRBJ1-2 TRBV6-5 14 - CASSFLAGGYGYTF TGTGCCAGCAGTTTTCTGGCCGGGGGATATGGCTACACCTTC
- TRBJ2-7 TRBV6-6 13 TRBD1 CASGGQGRYEQYF TGTGCCAGCGGAGGACAGGGCCGCTACGAGCAGTACTTC
- TRBJ2-3 TRBV20-1 11 - CSALLANTQYF TGCAGTGCTTTACTAGCAAATACGCAGTATTTT
- TRBJ2-1 TRBV11-3 13 - CASSFDRNNEQFF TGTGCCAGCAGCTTTGACAGGAATAATGAGCAGTTCTTC
- TRBJ2-2 TRBV7-9 15 - CASSLGAANTGELFF TGTGCCAGCAGCTTGGGGGCGGCGAACACCGGGGAGCTGTTTTTT
few TRBJ1-5 TRBV6-5 13 - CASNRDNNQPQHF TGTGCCAGCAATCGTGACAACAATCAGCCCCAGCATTTT
- TRBJ2-3 TRBV29-1 15 - CSVEDRTPRTDTQYF TGCAGCGTTGAAGATAGAACTCCACGCACAGATACGCAGTATTTT
- TRBJ2-5 TRBV7-9 13 - CASRQGSGETQYF TGTGCCAGCCGGCAGGGCTCCGGGGAGACCCAGTACTTC
- TRBJ1-5 TRBV2 15 - CASGPQGIGNQPQHF TGTGCCAGCGGCCCCCAGGGAATTGGCAATCAGCCCCAGCATTTT